The 4 T cell receptor beta chains reported below all come from one sample, sequenced in a study of vaccination and CD4 T cells after COVID-19. Sequencing of DNA taken from cultured CD4+ T cells relied on the Oncomine TCR Beta short-read assay. From CD4+ T cells that had been cultured, genomic DNA was extracted. Each CDR3 protein is one row after TCRdb ran MiXCR on the PCR reads. The sample lists 9,000 to 13,000 distinct CDR3 sequences, 29% occurring once. The antigens of these receptors remain unknown. Treatment of the sample: roughly nine-day PBMC culture with coronavirus spike peptide pools or control peptides (ViraFEST assay). Pre-COVID-19 pandemic sampling (2011-2018) yielded the unexposed donor's CD4+ T cells. The source material was CD4+ T cells from blood, cultured in vitro. All receptors derive from a human donor in good health.

This clonotype was found a few times. The chain couples TRBV19 to TRBJ2-2, with TRBD1 identical over 9 bases. The trim removed 3 bases at V and 4 bases at J, leaving 6 bases unmatched. The CDR3 runs 16 residues. CDR1 is LNHDA, CDR2 SQIVND, per germline (reference sequence). The CDR3 DNA follows: TGTGCCAGTAGTATCTCCGGGACAGGGATCACCGGGGAGCTGTTTTTT. This sequence encodes CASSISGTGITGELFF.

The genes are TRBV7-8 and TRBJ2-5; 10 bases are a match to TRBD2. With V trimmed by 10 bases and J by 3 bases, 17 bases remained unmatched. Germline CDR1 is SGHVS and CDR2 is FQNEAQ. The CDR3 runs 17 residues. In nucleotides, the CDR3 is TGTGCCAACGCTCGCCTAGCGGGAGTCGTGGGAAAAGAGACCCAGTACTTC. This sequence encodes CANARLAGVVGKETQYF.

The rearrangement uses TRBV20-1 and TRBJ1-2, with D unresolved. This CDR3 contains 16 residues. CDR1 DFQATT and CDR2 SNEGSKA come from the germline V gene (reference sequence). V was pared by 5 bases and J by 7 bases, with 26 bases between. The CDR3 DNA reads TGCAGTGCTGGGCGCGTAGTGGTAACGGGTTCTCGTGGCTACACCTTC. Translation gives CSAGRVVVTGSRGYTF.

The J gene is TRBJ2-1, the V gene TRBV19, with TRBD2 matching over 9 bases. This CDR3 is built from 17 residues. The trim removed 5 bases at V and 4 bases at J, leaving 12 bases unmatched. Germline-derived CDR1 and CDR2 are LNHDA and SQIVND (reference sequence). The DNA for the CDR3 is TGTGCCAGTAGTCTCCGGTCTAGCGGGACGCGTTACAATGAGCAGTTCTTC. Translated: CASSLRSSGTRYNEQFF.